This TCR beta chain appears in the sequencing data of a study of monozygotic twins with inflammatory bowel disease. Whole-study results and caveats: For IBD, no single strong associated signal or clonotype was supported. The sharing of clonotypes with others was lower in IBD patients than in healthy twins, especially with disease activity.

Germline CDR1 SQVTM, CDR2 ANQGSEA. The CDR3 totals 14 residues. Researchers ran eight separate cDNA reactions for each sample. TCRdb re-called the 5' RACE reads and shows each CDR3 protein once, DNA omitted. The sample holds around 370,000 distinct CDR3 sequences. It was from whole blood, with no T cell sorting, that total RNA was isolated. About this clonotype itself: The antigen is not known.

The V gene is TRBV29-1, the J gene TRBJ2-5; the TRBD2 assignment by TCRdb is unverifiable without DNA. Sample: blood. This TCR was sampled from a human donor with ulcerative colitis or Crohn's disease, or a healthy co-twin of an affected twin (not recorded which). The CDR3 loop reads CSVELADNSETQYF.